This T cell receptor (beta chain) was identified in a study of T cell changes during pregnancy in multiple sclerosis. This CDR3 comprises 16 residues. Germline trimming cut 0 bases from V and 1 base from J; bases unmatched to any gene: 3. Per the germline V gene, CDR1 is SGHTS and CDR2 is YDEGEE. Using immunoSEQ multiplex PCR, the repertoire was profiled, and TCRdb retains in-frame clones only, with some absent. The top ten clones hold approximately 0.97% of a sample with 15,000 or so clones, 95% to 97% of them seen once. The V call is TRBV5-8, the J call TRBJ2-1, with 8 bases aligning to TRBD2. The sequence derives from a female donor with multiple sclerosis, enrolled in a pregnancy study. This specimen was peripheral blood, taken in the third trimester of pregnancy. The CDR3 spells CASSLAVAGSYNEQFF. The CDR3 region has the DNA TGTGCCAGCAGCTTGGCAGTAGCGGGATCCTACAATGAGCAGTTCTTC.